This T cell receptor (beta chain) comes out of a study of T cell repertoires in cytomegalovirus infection (dated by TCRdb to about 2019). Regarding the study in general: The HLA type of each donor mattered for the analysis, because public TCR beta signatures pointed to carriage of CMV infection along with the matching HLA type. Here is what the overall study found, with its caveats: The ex vivo response was dominated by HLA-C-restricted CMV-specific TCR beta clonotypes, which also provided the single most frequent clonotype in two of eight donors. In both this cohort and an independent roughly 330-donor cohort, the cumulative frequency of public TCR beta family members distinguished carriers of CMV infection plus the relevant HLA type.

CDR1 and CDR2, looked up from the germline V gene (reference sequence), are LNHDA and SQIVND. V gives up 6 bases and J gives up 5 bases, and the segment between their germline ends measures 32 bases. The CDR3 runs 20 residues from the cysteine to the phenylalanine. Only CDR3 DNA is held: 60 bases, read in frame from base 1. Data came from an Illumina HiSeq 1500. TCRdb reanalyzed the raw reads on its own, using fastp at Q25 for trimming and MiXCR for clone calling, and kept in-frame beta chains. Duplicate CDR3 protein sequences are folded into a single record with the most common DNA and genes. The sample table lists some 320,000 distinct CDR3 sequences, more than 9% of them with a count of one. The leading ten clones occupy around 4.1% of the sample. About this clonotype itself: This clone's antigen is unknown. Within one base of it there is no much larger clone, and no base qualities were kept.

The chain was built from TRBV19 and TRBJ2-1, with a weak D call of TRBD1 (6 bases match). This sequence was found in a human donor in good health (CMV status not recorded). Some clones in this sample may be carry-over from other donors' samples. The sequencing input was PBMCs. The DNA reads as follows: TGTGCCAGTAGCCTTGCCCTGACAGGTCGAACCCCAAGTAGGAACAATGAGCAGTTCTTC. It codes for CASSLALTGRTPSRNNEQFF.